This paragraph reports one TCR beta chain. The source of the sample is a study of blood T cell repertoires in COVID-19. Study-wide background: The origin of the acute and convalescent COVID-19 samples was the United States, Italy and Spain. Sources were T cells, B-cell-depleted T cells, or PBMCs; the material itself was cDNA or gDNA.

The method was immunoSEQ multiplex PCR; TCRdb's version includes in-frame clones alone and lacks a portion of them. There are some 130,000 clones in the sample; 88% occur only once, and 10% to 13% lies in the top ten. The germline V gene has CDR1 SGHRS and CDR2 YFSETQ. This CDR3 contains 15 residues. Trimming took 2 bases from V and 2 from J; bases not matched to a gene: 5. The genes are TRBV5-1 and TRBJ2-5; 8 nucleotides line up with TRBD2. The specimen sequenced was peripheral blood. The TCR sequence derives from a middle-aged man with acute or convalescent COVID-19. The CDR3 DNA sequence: TGCGCCAGCAGCTTAGCCGGGACTAGTCAAGAGACCCAGTACTTC. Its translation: CASSLAGTSQETQYF.